The 9 T cell receptor beta chains listed next were all sequenced from one sample in a study of cytomegalovirus exposure and HLA in healthy donors. With 60 Vbeta and 13 Jbeta primers, the PCR was carried out. Some clones are missing from TCRdb's copy, which holds only in-frame ones; the method was immunoSEQ multiplex PCR. The repertoire holds under 150,000 clones, with around 70% as singletons. What was sequenced was PBMCs. These receptors were taken from a woman aged 55-69 years in good health and CMV-seropositive.

The rearrangement links TRBV6-1 to TRBJ2-3; no firm D call. The V and J ends lost 1 base and 2 bases respectively, with 7 bases between them. This CDR3 contains 14 residues. The germline CDR1 and CDR2 sequences are MNHNS and SASEGT. The CDR3: CASSEGHLTDTQYF. For the CDR3, the DNA is TGTGCCAGCAGTGAAGGACACCTCACAGATACGCAGTATTTT.

This chain connects TRBV2 to TRBJ1-5; tentative D call: TRBD1 (6 bases). The CDR3 runs 15 residues. V gave up 7 bases and J gave up 2 bases, with 15 bases separating them. The germline CDR1 and CDR2 sequences are SNHLY and FYNNEI. CDR3 nucleotide sequence: TGTGCCAGCAAGAACACGGGGGGCGGCAATCAGCCCCAGCATTTT. It specifies CASKNTGGGNQPQHF. The full variable domain, rest sourced from reference TRBV2 and TRBJ1-5, is EPEVTQTPSHQVTQMGQEVILRCVPISNHLYFYWYRQILGQKVEFLVSFYNNEISEKSEIFDDQFSVERPDGSNFTLKIRSTKLEDSAMYFCASKNTGGGNQPQHFGDGTRLSIL.

Only a few counts were recorded for this clone. The chain couples TRBV7-8 to TRBJ2-7; perhaps TRBD2 as D (6 bases). The CDR3 totals 14 residues. V lost 5 bases and J lost 4, with 15 bases in between. CDR1 SGHVS and CDR2 FQNEAQ come from the germline V gene. DNA of the CDR3: TGTGCCAGCAGCCCCCGCACCGGGAGTTACGAGCAGTACTTC. It translates to CASSPRTGSYEQYF.

This clone occurred a few times. The chain has TRBV5-1 and TRBJ1-3; D gene unclear. The germline V and J ends were trimmed by 0 bases and 4 bases, with 8 bases remaining between them. From germline, CDR1 is SGHRS and CDR2 YFSETQ. The CDR3 runs to 14 residues. Here the CDR3 reads CASSLGEPGNTIYF. For the CDR3, the DNA is TGCGCCAGCAGCTTGGGGGAGCCGGGAAACACCATATATTTT.

This clone appeared a single time. The chain joins TRBV19 to TRBJ1-3; tentative D call: TRBD1 (5 bases). V lost 7 bases, J lost 3 bases, and 16 bases lay in between. The CDR3 contains 15 residues. Germline lookup yields CDR1 LNHDA and CDR2 SQIVND (reference sequence). CDR3 nucleotides: TGTGCCAGTATTGTTCATCAGGGAAGTGGAAACACCATATATTTT. Its translation is CASIVHQGSGNTIYF. The complete variable domain, with remaining parts taken from reference TRBV19 and TRBJ1-3, reads DGGITQSPKYLFRKEGQNVTLSCEQNLNHDAMYWYRQDPGQGLRLIYYSQIVNDFQKGDIAEGYSVSREKKESFPLTVTSAQKNPTAFYLCASIVHQGSGNTIYFGEGSWLTVV.

J is TRBJ1-2 and V is TRBV9; D not certain. Germline V gene sequence: CDR1 SGDLS, CDR2 YYNGEE. This CDR3 contains 15 residues. V shed 3 bases and J shed 6 bases, with 18 bases lying between them. CDR3 in amino acids: CASSAPGGWVDGYTF. In DNA, the CDR3 is TGTGCCAGCAGCGCCCCTGGAGGCTGGGTCGATGGCTACACCTTC.

The chain has TRBV7-6 and TRBJ1-3, with D maybe TRBD1 (6 bases). Germline CDR1 SGHVS, CDR2 FNYEAQ. V lost 3 bases and J 0 bases, leaving 12 bases between the germline ends. The CDR3 is 16 amino acids. This CDR3 is CASSLAGGNSGNTIYF. Written as DNA, the CDR3 is TGTGCCAGCAGCTTGGCTGGGGGCAACTCTGGAAACACCATATATTTT.

The V and J genes are TRBV19 and TRBJ1-1, with TRBD1 identical over 7 bases. The germline V gene has CDR1 LNHDA and CDR2 SQIVND (reference sequence). This CDR3 region has 14 residues. With V trimmed by 6 bases and J by 5 bases, 9 bases remained unmatched. In DNA form, the CDR3 reads TGTGCCAGTAGCGACCCGACAGGGCGGACTGAAGCTTTCTTT. The encoded protein is CASSDPTGRTEAFF.

The chain recombines TRBV10-3 with TRBJ1-4, with D possibly being TRBD1 (6 bases). Germline values: CDR1 ENHRY, CDR2 SYGVKD. This CDR3 has 15 amino acids. V lost 5 bases, J lost 3 bases, and 13 bases lay in between. The CDR3: CAISPPGHANEKLFF. In DNA, the CDR3 is TGTGCCATCAGTCCTCCGGGACATGCTAATGAAAAACTGTTTTTT.